These 4 T cell receptor beta chains originate from one sample sequenced in a study of blood T cell repertoires in COVID-19 (dated by TCRdb to the early 2020s). The library was made by the immunoSEQ multiplex PCR assay. The table was pulled from immuneACCESS by TCRdb, which kept in-frame rearrangements only. Such tables lose some clones; where checked, under half of the loss comes from unresolved V genes, and the rest has no known cause. The sample table shows approximately 150,000 clones, and roughly 84% are seen once. Roughly 2.3% of the sample lies in the top ten. The specimen was peripheral blood. The source is a man between 65 and 80 years old with acute or convalescent COVID-19.

The chain carries TRBV11-3 and TRBJ2-5, with D maybe TRBD2 (5 bases). This CDR3 is built from 16 residues. V lost 1 base, J lost 1 base, and 13 bases lay in between. CDR1 is SGHNT, CDR2 YENEEA, per germline. CDR3 in DNA: TGTGCCAGCAGCTTAGGATCCGCCGGGGTCCAAGAGACCCAGTACTTC. As protein: CASSLGSAGVQETQYF.

The chain uses TRBV6-5 and TRBJ1-5; D uncertain. Trimming removed 4 bases at V and 3 bases at J, with 10 bases between. CDR3 size: 14 residues. The germline gives CDR1 MNHEY, CDR2 SVGAGI. CDR3 sequence (DNA): TGTGCCAGCAGTTCACTGTCTAACAATCAGCCCCAGCATTTT. Its protein product is CASSSLSNNQPQHF.

V and J are TRBV3-1 (or the pseudogene TRBV3-2) and TRBJ1-3; the D is unclear. Between the trimmed V and J ends, which lost 3 bases and 3 bases, there was a span of 9 bases. CDR3 size: 14 residues. CDR1 and CDR2 (germline): LGHDT, YNNKEL (reference sequence). The CDR3 sequence is CASSQAGGGNTIYF. The CDR3 bases are TGTGCCAGCAGCCAGGCGGGAGGTGGAAACACCATATATTTT.

The gene calls are TRBV3-1 (or the pseudogene TRBV3-2) and TRBJ2-5; 10 bases agree with TRBD2. Germline lookup yields CDR1 LGHDT and CDR2 YNNKEL (reference sequence). The CDR3 length is 16 residues. With 5 bases clipped from V and 1 base from J, the junction kept 7 bases outside the gene matches. The CDR3 coding sequence is TGTGCCAGCAGCTTTAGACTAGCGGGTTCCCAAGAGACCCAGTACTTC. Encoded protein: CASSFRLAGSQETQYF.